The next 15 T cell receptor beta chains were all read from a single sample in a study of T cells in Graves' hyperthyroidism and ophthalmopathy (dated by TCRdb to between 2018 and 2021). Libraries came from multiplex PCR. Sequenced using an Illumina HiSeq 2000. The TCR beta CDR3 regions were amplified from the RNA transcripts. The TCR CDR3 was subjected to a first round of RT-PCR using the HTBI primer set and the Qiagen OneStep RT-PCR kit. The public sequencing data were trimmed at Q25 with fastp and processed into clonotypes with MiXCR by TCRdb, which kept only in-frame beta chains. Entries that share a CDR3 protein sequence are merged under the most common genes and DNA. For this sample there are about 380,000 distinct CDR3 sequences; around a sixth appear just once. The top ten clones comprise 40% of the sample. Input material: blood. The origin of the receptors is a man younger than 35 with Graves' ophthalmopathy.

This clonotype was counted at least ten times. This CDR3 is CASSFGTVNEQFF. The DNA for the CDR3 is TGTGCCAGCAGTTTCGGGACAGTCAATGAGCAGTTCTTC. The chain links TRBV7-6 to TRBJ2-1; 7 bases align to TRBD1. J lost 6 bases, V lost 6 bases, and 5 bases had no gene match. Germline values: CDR1 SGHVS, CDR2 FNYEAQ. The length of the CDR3 is 13 residues.

Comment on this clonotype: A read error may explain this, as a much larger clone is one base away. This chain joins TRBV7-8 and TRBJ2-7; 7 bases are a match to TRBD1. Germline lookup yields CDR1 SGHVS and CDR2 FQNEAQ. CDR3 size: 18 residues. The CDR3 DNA is TGTGCCAGCAGCTTACCCTCCTCAGGGGGTGGATTTACCTACGAGCAGCACTTC. Amino acid sequence: CASSLPSSGGGFTYEQHF.

Notes on this clonotype: A much larger clone differs by one base, so this may be a read error. The chain combines TRBV6-4 with TRBJ2-6, with D possibly matching TRBD1 (6 bases). CDR3 size: 16 residues. Germline-derived CDR1 and CDR2 are MRHNA and SNTAGT. Trimming pared 5 bases from V and 5 bases from J, leaving 16 bases between. The CDR3 nucleotides read TGTGCCAGCAGTTTCCAGGGGCTTGGTAGGGCCAACGTCCTGACTTTC. As protein: CASSFQGLGRANVLTF.

The rearrangement joins TRBV6-2 or TRBV6-3 to TRBJ1-5; D is unclear. The germline V gene encodes CDR1 MNHEY and CDR2 SVGEGT. The V end was cut by 0 bases, the J end by 6 bases, with 12 bases between. The CDR3 totals 15 residues. The CDR3 loop reads CASSYSTGAFQPQHF. The CDR3 nucleotides are TGTGCCAGCAGTTACTCGACGGGAGCTTTTCAGCCCCAGCATTTT.

The rearrangement uses TRBV6-5 and TRBJ2-1, with 8 bases fitting TRBD2. Losses at the gene ends were 2 bases for V and 7 bases for J; bases not matched to a gene: 4. This CDR3 has 14 residues. Germline CDR1 MNHEY, CDR2 SVGAGI. The CDR3 nucleotides read TGTGCCAGCAGTTACAGGCGGGGGGCGAATGAGCAGTTCTTC. Protein product: CASSYRRGANEQFF.

The V gene is TRBV25-1, the J gene TRBJ2-3; D is undetermined. The germline CDR1 and CDR2 sequences are MGHDK and SYGVNS. Trimming took off 10 bases at V and 6 bases at J, with 17 bases between the two ends. The CDR3 runs 13 residues. The chain's CDR3 is CATSISGSDTQYF. CDR3 DNA: TGTGCCACCTCCATTTCCGGTTCGGATACGCAGTATTTT.

V is TRBV7-6 and J is TRBJ2-1; D perhaps matches TRBD2 (5 bases). V was clipped by 4 bases and J by 5 bases, with 12 bases between them. CDR1 is SGHVS and CDR2 is FNYEAQ in the germline V gene. The CDR3 has 14 residues. CDR3 sequence: CASSSRRADNEQFF. The CDR3 DNA reads as TGTGCCAGCAGCTCCAGGCGGGCAGACAATGAGCAGTTCTTC.

This clonotype occurred many times. V gene TRBV19 combines with J gene TRBJ1-5; tentatively, D is TRBD1 (5 bases). The CDR3 contains 13 residues. CDR1 is LNHDA and CDR2 is SQIVND in the germline V gene (reference sequence). The ends were cut back, 3 bases at V and 5 bases at J, with 8 bases in the middle. Written as DNA, the CDR3 is TGTGCCAGTAGTATCGGGGGGGATCAGCCCCAGCATTTT. Its protein product is CASSIGGDQPQHF.

The chain carries TRBV12-3 or TRBV12-4 and TRBJ2-2; D not certain. The CDR3 is 16 amino acids. Trimming removed 8 bases from V and 1 base from J, with 17 bases in between. CDR3 sequence reads: CASAAWGRVNTGELFF. Written as DNA, the CDR3 is TGTGCCAGCGCCGCTTGGGGTAGGGTGAACACCGGGGAGCTGTTTTTT.

This clonotype was observed a few times. This CDR3 is CASSQAPHSVWQFF. The CDR3 nucleotides read TGTGCCAGCAGCCAAGCCCCGCACAGCGTATGGCAGTTCTTC. The chain combines TRBV14 with TRBJ2-1, with D unresolved. The germline V gene has CDR1 SGHDN and CDR2 FVKESK. Trimming took off 1 base at V and 12 bases at J, with 16 bases between the two ends. The CDR3 totals 14 residues.

The sample holds a few counts of this clonotype. The rearrangement uses TRBV5-8 and TRBJ2-7; 9 bases align to TRBD1. The CDR3 is 16 residues long. V shed 0 bases, J shed 6 bases, and the junction held 10 bases outside the gene matches. In germline, CDR1 is SGHTS, CDR2 YDEGEE. CDR3 amino acids: CASSLEGGTGLGEQYF. The CDR3 coding sequence is TGTGCCAGCAGCTTGGAGGGGGGGACAGGGCTCGGCGAGCAGTACTTC.

This clonotype was observed a handful of times. The chain recombines TRBV19 with TRBJ1-1, with 11 bases identical to TRBD1. Trimming removed 6 bases from V and 5 bases from J; junction bases left unmatched: 8. The CDR3 runs 15 residues. The germline CDR1 and CDR2 sequences are LNHDA and SQIVND (reference sequence). DNA of the CDR3: TGTGCCAGTAGCCCTCGCGGGACAGGGGGAACTGAAGCTTTCTTT. Translating gives CASSPRGTGGTEAFF.

This clonotype was detected many times. The chain links TRBV6-5 to TRBJ1-1; D may be TRBD1 (5 bases). From germline, CDR1 is MNHEY and CDR2 SVGAGI. The length of the CDR3 is 14 residues. V was pared by 5 bases and J by 0 bases, with 10 bases between. This CDR3 reads CASSSKGLNTEAFF. CDR3 DNA: TGTGCCAGCAGTAGTAAGGGGCTGAACACTGAAGCTTTCTTT.

The J gene is TRBJ2-1, the V gene TRBV7-2, with 11 positions matching TRBD2. This CDR3 comprises 17 residues. Germline V gene data show CDR1 as SGHTA and CDR2 as FQGNSA. The trim removed 1 base at V and 6 bases at J, leaving 8 bases unmatched. The CDR3 reads CASSLDLLAGGSNEQFF. DNA for the CDR3: TGTGCCAGCAGCTTAGACCTCCTAGCGGGAGGATCCAATGAGCAGTTCTTC.

This clonotype was seen ten or more times. The V gene is TRBV20-1, the J gene TRBJ1-2; no definite D call. The CDR3 covers 13 residues. The V end was cut by 0 bases, the J end by 6 bases, with 11 bases between. Per the germline V gene, CDR1 is DFQATT and CDR2 is SNEGSKA (reference sequence). This CDR3 reads CSARDTMQHGYTF. CDR3 nucleotide sequence: TGCAGTGCTAGAGACACGATGCAACATGGCTACACCTTC.